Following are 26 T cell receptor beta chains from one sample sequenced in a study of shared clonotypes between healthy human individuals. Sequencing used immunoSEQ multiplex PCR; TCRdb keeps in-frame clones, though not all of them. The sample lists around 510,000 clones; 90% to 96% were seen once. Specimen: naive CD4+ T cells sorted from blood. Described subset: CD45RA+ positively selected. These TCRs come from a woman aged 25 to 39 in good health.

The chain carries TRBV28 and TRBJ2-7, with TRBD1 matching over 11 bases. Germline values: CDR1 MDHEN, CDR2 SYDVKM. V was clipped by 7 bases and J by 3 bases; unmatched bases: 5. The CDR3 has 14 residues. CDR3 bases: TGTGCCAGCAAACCGGGACAGGGGGTCTACGAGCAGTACTTC. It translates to CASKPGQGVYEQYF.

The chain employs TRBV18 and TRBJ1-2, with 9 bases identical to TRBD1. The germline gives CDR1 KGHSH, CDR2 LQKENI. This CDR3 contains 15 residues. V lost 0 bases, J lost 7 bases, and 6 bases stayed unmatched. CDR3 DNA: TGTGCCAGCTCACCACCTGGGACAGGGACCTCTGGCTACACCTTC. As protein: CASSPPGTGTSGYTF.

For the CDR3, the DNA is TGTGCCAGCAGTGACCGATTTGGGTCCGGAGGGCCCCGAGAGACCCAGTACTTC. This codes for CASSDRFGSGGPRETQYF. The chain employs TRBV25-1 and TRBJ2-5; tentative D call: TRBD2 (6 bases). CDR3 length: 18 residues. Germline lookup yields CDR1 MGHDK and CDR2 SYGVNS. Trimming removed 3 bases from V and 4 bases from J, with 24 bases in between.

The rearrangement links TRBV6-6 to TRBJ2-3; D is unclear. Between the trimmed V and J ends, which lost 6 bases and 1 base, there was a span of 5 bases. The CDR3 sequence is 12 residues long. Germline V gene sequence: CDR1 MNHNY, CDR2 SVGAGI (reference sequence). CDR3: CASRQRTDTQYF. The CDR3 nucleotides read TGTGCCAGCAGACAGCGCACAGATACGCAGTATTTT.

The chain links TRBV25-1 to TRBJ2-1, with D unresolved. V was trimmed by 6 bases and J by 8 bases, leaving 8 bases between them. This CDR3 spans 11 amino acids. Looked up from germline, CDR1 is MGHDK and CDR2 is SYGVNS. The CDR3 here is CASSLLDEQFF. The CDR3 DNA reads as TGTGCCAGCAGCCTTTTGGATGAGCAGTTCTTC.

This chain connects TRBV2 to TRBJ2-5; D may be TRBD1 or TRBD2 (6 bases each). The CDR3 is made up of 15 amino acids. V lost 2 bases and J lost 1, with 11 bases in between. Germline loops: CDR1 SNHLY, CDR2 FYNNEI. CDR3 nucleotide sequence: TGTGCCAGCAGTGAATTGGGGGGCACCCAAGAGACCCAGTACTTC. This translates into CASSELGGTQETQYF.

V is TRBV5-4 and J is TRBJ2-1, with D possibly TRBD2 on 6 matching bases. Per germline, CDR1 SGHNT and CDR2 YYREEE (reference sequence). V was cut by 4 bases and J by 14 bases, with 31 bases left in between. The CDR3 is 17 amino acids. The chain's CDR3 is CASSPGGASEPLQREFF. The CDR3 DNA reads TGTGCCAGCAGCCCCGGTGGGGCTAGCGAGCCCCTCCAGAGGGAGTTCTTC.

The DNA of the CDR3 is TGCAGCGTTGCCAGAGACACCCCAGAGGTCGGGGAGCTGTTTTTT. Translating gives CSVARDTPEVGELFF. This chain joins TRBV29-1 and TRBJ2-2; D is unclear. Per germline, CDR1 SQVTM and CDR2 ANQGSEA. The CDR3 runs 15 residues. Deletions cut 4 bases from V and 7 bases from J, with 19 bases between.

This CDR3 reads CASSLGQASQGYTF. CDR3 in DNA: TGTGCCAGCAGCCTCGGACAGGCCAGCCAAGGCTACACCTTC. The V call is TRBV11-2, the J call TRBJ1-2, with TRBD1 matching over 7 bases. Germline-derived CDR1 and CDR2 are SGHAT and FQNNGV. V shed 5 bases and J 8 bases; nucleotides not matched to a gene: 11. This CDR3 is built from 14 residues.

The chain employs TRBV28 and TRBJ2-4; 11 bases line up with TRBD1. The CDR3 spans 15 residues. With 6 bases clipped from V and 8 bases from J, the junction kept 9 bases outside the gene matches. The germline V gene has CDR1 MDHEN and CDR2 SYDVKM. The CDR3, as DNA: TGTGCCAGCAGCCGGGGACAGGGGGATCTAGACATTCAGTACTTC. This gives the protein CASSRGQGDLDIQYF.

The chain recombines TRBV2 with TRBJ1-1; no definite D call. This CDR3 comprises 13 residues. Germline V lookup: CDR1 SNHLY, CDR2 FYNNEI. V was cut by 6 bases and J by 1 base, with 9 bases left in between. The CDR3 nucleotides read TGTGCCAGCAGCCCAGAGGGGAACACTGAAGCTTTCTTT. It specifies CASSPEGNTEAFF.

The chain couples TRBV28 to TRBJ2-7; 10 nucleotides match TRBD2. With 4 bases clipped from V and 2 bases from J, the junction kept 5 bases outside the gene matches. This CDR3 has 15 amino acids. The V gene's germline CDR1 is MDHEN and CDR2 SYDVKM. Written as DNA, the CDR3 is TGTGCCAGCAGTTCTAGCGGGAGCGTTCCCTACGAGCAGTACTTC. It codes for CASSSSGSVPYEQYF.

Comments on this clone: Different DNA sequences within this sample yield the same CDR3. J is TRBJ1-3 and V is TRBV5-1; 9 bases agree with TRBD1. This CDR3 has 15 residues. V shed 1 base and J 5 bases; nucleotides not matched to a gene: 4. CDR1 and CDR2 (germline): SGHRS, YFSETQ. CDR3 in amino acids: CASSLTGQGRNTIYF. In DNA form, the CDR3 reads TGCGCCAGCAGCTTGACGGGACAGGGTAGAAACACCATATATTTT. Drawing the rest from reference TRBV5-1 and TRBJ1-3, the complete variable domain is KAGVTQTPRYLIKTRGQQVTLSCSPISGHRSVSWYQQTPGQGLQFLFEYFSETQRNKGNFPGRFSGRQFSNSRSEMNVSTLELGDSALYLCASSLTGQGRNTIYFGEGSWLTVV.

DNA of the CDR3: TGCGCCAGCAGCTTGGCCATGGACACCGGGGAGCTGTTTTTT. This translates into CASSLAMDTGELFF. This rearrangement joins TRBV5-1 to TRBJ2-2; D ambiguous. CDR1 is SGHRS, CDR2 YFSETQ, per germline. The CDR3 loop spans 14 amino acids. V shed 0 bases and J shed 3 bases, with 6 bases lying between them. Based on the CDR3 plus reference TRBV5-1 and TRBJ2-2, the full variable domain is KAGVTQTPRYLIKTRGQQVTLSCSPISGHRSVSWYQQTPGQGLQFLFEYFSETQRNKGNFPGRFSGRQFSNSRSEMNVSTLELGDSALYLCASSLAMDTGELFFGEGSRLTVL.

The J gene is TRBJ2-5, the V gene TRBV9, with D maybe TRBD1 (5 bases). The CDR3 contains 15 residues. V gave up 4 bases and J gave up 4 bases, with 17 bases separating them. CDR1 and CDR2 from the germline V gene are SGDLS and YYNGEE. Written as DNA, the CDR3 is TGTGCCAGCAGCCCCTGGTCCAGGGCCGGAGAGACCCAGTACTTC. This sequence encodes CASSPWSRAGETQYF.

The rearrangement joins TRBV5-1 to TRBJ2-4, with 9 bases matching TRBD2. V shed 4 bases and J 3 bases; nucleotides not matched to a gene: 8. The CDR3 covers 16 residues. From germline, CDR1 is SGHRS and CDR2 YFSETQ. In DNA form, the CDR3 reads TGCGCCAGCAGCCGAGGGCGGGAGGGAGGCAAAAACATTCAGTACTTC. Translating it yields CASSRGREGGKNIQYF. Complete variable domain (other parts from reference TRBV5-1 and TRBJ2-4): KAGVTQTPRYLIKTRGQQVTLSCSPISGHRSVSWYQQTPGQGLQFLFEYFSETQRNKGNFPGRFSGRQFSNSRSEMNVSTLELGDSALYLCASSRGREGGKNIQYFGAGTRLSVL.

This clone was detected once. CDR3 nucleotide sequence: TGCGCCAGCACGACGGGACAGGGTCGCTACGAGCAGTACTTC. Translated, it gives CASTTGQGRYEQYF. V usage is TRBV5-1 and J usage is TRBJ2-7; 9 positions match TRBD1. In germline, CDR1 is SGHRS, CDR2 YFSETQ. Germline trimming cut 6 bases from V and 3 bases from J; bases unmatched to any gene: 7. The CDR3 runs 14 residues.

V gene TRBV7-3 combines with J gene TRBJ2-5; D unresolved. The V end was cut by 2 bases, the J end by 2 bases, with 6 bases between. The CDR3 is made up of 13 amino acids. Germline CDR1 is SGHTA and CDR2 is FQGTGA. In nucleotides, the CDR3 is TGTGCCAGCAGCTTAGGCGGACAAGAGACCCAGTACTTC. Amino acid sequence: CASSLGGQETQYF.

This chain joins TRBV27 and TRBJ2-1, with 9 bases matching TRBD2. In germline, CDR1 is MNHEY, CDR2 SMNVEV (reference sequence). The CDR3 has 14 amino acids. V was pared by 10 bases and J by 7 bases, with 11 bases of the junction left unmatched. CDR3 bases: TGTGCCACCGGGTTAGCGGGAGCAAATAATGAGCAGTTCTTC. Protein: CATGLAGANNEQFF.

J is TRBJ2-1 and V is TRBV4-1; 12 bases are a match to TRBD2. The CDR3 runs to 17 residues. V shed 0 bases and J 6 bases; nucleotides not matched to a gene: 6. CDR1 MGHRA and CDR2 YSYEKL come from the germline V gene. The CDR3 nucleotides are TGCGCCAGCAGCCAAGATTACCAGACTAGCGGGAGCAATGAGCAGTTCTTC. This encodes CASSQDYQTSGSNEQFF.

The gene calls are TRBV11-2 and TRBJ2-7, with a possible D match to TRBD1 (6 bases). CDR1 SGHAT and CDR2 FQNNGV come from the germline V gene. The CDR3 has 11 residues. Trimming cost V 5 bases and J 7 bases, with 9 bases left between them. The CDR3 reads CASSTRGEQYF. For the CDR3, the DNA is TGTGCCAGCAGCACCAGGGGTGAGCAGTACTTC.

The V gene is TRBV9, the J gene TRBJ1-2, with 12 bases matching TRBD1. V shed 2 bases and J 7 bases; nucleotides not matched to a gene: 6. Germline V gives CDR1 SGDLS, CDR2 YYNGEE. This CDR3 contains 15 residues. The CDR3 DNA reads TGTGCCAGCAGCGTGGCCGGGACAGGGGGCTCTGGCTACACCTTC. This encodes CASSVAGTGGSGYTF.

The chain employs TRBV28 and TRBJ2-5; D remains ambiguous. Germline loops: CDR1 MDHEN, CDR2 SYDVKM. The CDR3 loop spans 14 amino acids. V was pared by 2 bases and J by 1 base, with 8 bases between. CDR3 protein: CASSLPPGQETQYF. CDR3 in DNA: TGTGCCAGCAGTTTACCCCCCGGCCAAGAGACCCAGTACTTC.

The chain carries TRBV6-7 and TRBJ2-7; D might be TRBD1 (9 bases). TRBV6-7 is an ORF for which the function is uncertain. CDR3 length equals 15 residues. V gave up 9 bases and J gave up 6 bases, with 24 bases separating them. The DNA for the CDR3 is TGTGCCAGGGCCTTCCCCGGGACAGGGACTAGCGAGCAGTACTTC. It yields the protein CARAFPGTGTSEQYF.

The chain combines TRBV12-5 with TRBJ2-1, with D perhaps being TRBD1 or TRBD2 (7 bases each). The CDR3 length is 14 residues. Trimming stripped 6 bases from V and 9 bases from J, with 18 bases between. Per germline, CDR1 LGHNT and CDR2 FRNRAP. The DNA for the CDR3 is TGTGCTAGTGGCTTCACCAGGGGGGGAGGTGAGCAGTTCTTC. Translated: CASGFTRGGGEQFF. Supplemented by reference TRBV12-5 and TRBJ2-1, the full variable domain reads DARVTQTPRHKVTEMGQEVTMRCQPILGHNTVFWYRQTMMQGLELLAYFRNRAPLDDSGMPKDRFSAEMPDATLATLKIQPSEPRDSAVYFCASGFTRGGGEQFFGPGTRLTVL.

The CDR3 DNA follows: TGTGCCTGGAGTATCCAAAACTATGGCTACACCTTC. Translation gives CAWSIQNYGYTF. The rearrangement joins TRBV30 to TRBJ1-2, with D unclear. Germline V gene lookup returns CDR1 GTSNPN and CDR2 SVGIG (reference sequence). The CDR3 covers 12 residues. The V end lost 2 bases, the J end lost 2 bases, and 6 bases lay between the germline ends.